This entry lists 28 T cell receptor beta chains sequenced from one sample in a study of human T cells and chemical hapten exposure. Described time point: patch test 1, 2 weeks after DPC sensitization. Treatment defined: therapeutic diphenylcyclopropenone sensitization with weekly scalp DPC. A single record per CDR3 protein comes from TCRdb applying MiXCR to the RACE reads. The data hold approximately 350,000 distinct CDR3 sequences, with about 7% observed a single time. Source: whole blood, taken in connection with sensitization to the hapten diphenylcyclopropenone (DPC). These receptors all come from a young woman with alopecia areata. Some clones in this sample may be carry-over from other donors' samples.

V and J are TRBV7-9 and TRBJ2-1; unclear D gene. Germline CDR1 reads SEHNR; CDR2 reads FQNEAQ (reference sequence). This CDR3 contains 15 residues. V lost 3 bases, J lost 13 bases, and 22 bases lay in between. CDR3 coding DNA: TGTGCCAGCAGCTTGAAGCGTTCCCCCCTGATCTTACAGTTCTTC. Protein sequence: CASSLKRSPLILQFF.

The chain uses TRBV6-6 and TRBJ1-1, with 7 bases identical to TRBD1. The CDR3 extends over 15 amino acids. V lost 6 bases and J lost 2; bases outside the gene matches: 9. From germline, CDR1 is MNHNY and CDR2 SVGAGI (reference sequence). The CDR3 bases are TGTGCCAGCAGCCCCTGGACAGGCGAAAACACTGAAGCTTTCTTT. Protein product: CASSPWTGENTEAFF.

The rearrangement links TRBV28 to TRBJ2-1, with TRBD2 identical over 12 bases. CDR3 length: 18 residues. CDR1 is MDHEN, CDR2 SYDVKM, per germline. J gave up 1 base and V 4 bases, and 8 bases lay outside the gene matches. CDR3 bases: TGTGCCAGCAGTTCCCTGACTAGCGGGGGCTTTTCCTACAATGAGCAGTTCTTC. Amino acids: CASSSLTSGGFSYNEQFF.

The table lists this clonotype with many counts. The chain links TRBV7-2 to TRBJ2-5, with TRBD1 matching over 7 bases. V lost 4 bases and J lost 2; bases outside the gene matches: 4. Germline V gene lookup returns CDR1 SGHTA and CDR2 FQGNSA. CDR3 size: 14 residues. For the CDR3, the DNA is TGTGCCAGCAGCTACGACAGGGTTCAAGAGACCCAGTACTTC. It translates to CASSYDRVQETQYF. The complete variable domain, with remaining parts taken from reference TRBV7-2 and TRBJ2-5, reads GAGVSQSPSNKVTEKGKDVELRCDPISGHTALYWYRQSLGQGLEFLIYFQGNSAPDKSGLPSDRFSAERTGGSVSTLTIQRTQQEDSAVYLCASSYDRVQETQYFGPGTRLLVL.

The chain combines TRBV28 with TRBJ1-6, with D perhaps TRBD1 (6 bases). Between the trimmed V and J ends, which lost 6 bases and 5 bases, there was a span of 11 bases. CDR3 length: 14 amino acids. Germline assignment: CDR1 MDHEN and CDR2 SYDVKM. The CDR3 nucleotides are TGTGCCAGCAGACAGGGCACCGATAATTCACCCCTCCACTTT. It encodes CASRQGTDNSPLHF.

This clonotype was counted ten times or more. CDR3: CASSYSGLAGNTGELFF. Written as DNA, the CDR3 is TGTGCCAGCAGTTACTCGGGACTAGCGGGGAACACCGGGGAGCTGTTTTTT. This chain uses TRBV6-2 or TRBV6-3 with TRBJ2-2; 12 nucleotides agree with TRBD2. Germline V CDR1 and CDR2: MNHEY, SVGEGT. With 0 bases clipped from V and 1 base from J, the junction kept 0 bases outside the gene matches. The CDR3 has 17 amino acids.

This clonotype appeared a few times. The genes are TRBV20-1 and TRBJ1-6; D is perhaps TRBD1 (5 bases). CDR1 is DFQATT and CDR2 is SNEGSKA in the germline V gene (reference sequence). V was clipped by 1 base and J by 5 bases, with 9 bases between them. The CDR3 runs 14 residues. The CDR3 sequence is CSARVGVDNSPLHF. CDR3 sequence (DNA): TGCAGTGCTAGAGTAGGGGTCGATAATTCACCCCTCCACTTT.

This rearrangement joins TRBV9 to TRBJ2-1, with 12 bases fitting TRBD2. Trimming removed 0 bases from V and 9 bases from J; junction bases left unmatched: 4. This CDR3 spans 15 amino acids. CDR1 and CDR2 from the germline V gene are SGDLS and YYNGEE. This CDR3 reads CASSVGGLAGSEQFF. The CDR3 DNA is TGTGCCAGCAGCGTAGGCGGACTAGCGGGGAGTGAGCAGTTCTTC.

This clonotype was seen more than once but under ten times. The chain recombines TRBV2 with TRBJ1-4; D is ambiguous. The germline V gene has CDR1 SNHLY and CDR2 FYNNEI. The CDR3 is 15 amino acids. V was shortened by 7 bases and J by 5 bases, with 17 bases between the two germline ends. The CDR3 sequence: CASTLLRALNEKLFF. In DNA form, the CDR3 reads TGTGCCAGCACTCTTCTCCGGGCCCTGAATGAAAAACTGTTTTTT.

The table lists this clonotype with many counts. The CDR3 region is CASSPPLAMGVGEQFF. In DNA, the CDR3 is TGTGCCAGCTCACCACCCCTCGCGATGGGTGTGGGTGAGCAGTTCTTC. The chain has TRBV18 and TRBJ2-1; D ambiguous. The CDR3 contains 16 residues. The V gene lost 0 bases and the J gene lost 9 bases, with 18 bases spanning the gap. CDR1 and CDR2 from the germline V gene are KGHSH and LQKENI.

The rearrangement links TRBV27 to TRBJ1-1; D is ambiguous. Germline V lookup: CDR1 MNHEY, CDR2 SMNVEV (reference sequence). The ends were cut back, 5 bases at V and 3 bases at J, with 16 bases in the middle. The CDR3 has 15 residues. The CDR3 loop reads CASSPLTVGYTEAFF. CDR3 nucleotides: TGTGCCAGCAGTCCCCTGACCGTAGGGTACACTGAAGCTTTCTTT.

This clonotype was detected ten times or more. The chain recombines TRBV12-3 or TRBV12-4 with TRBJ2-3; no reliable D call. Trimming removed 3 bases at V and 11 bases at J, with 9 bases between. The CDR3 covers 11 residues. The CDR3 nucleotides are TGTGCCAGCAGTTTGGGCCCGGGGCAGTATTTT. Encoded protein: CASSLGPGQYF.

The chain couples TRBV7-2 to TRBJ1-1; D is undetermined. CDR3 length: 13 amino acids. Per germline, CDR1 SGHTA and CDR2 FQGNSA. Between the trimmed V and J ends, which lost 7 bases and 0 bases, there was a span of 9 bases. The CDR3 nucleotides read TGTGCCAGCACCCTTCTATTGAACACTGAAGCTTTCTTT. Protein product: CASTLLLNTEAFF.

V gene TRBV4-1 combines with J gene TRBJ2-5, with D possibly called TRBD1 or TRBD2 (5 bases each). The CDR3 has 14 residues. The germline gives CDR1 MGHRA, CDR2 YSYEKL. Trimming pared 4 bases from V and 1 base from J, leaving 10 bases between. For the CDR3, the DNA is TGCGCCAGCAGCCTCCGGGGCCTCCAAGAGACCCAGTACTTC. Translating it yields CASSLRGLQETQYF.

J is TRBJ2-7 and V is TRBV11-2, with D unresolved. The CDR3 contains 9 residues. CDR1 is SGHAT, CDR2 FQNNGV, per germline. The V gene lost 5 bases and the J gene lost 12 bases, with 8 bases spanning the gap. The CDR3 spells CASSEKGYF. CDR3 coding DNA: TGTGCCAGCAGCGAGAAGGGGTACTTC.

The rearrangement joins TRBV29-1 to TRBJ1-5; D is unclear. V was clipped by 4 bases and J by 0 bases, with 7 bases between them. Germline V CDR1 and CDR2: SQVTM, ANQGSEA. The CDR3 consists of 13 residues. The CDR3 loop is CSVVPDSNQPQHF. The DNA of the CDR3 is TGCAGCGTTGTTCCAGATAGCAATCAGCCCCAGCATTTT.

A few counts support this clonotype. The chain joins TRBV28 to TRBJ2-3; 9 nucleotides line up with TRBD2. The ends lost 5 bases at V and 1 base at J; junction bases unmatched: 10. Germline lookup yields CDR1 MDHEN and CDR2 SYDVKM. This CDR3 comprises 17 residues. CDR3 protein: CASSPSTSGWGTDTQYF. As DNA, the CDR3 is TGTGCCAGCAGTCCCTCGACTAGCGGATGGGGCACAGATACGCAGTATTTT.

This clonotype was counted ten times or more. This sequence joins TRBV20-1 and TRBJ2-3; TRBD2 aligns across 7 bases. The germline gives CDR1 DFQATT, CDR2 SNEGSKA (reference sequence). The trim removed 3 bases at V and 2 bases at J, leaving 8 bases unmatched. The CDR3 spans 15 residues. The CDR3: CSASPTGLPTDTQYF. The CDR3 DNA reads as TGCAGTGCTAGCCCCACGGGACTACCCACAGATACGCAGTATTTT.

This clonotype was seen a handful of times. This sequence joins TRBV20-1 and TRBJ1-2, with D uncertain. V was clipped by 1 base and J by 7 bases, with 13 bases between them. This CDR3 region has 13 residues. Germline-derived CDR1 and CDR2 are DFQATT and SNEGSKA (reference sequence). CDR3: CSARVFGMSGYTF. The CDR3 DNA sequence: TGCAGTGCTAGAGTTTTCGGGATGAGTGGCTACACCTTC.

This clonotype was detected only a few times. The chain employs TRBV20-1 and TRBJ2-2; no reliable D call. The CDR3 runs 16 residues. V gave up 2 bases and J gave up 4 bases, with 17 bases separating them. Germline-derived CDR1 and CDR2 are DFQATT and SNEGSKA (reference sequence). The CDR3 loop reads CSARPPEMVVTGELFF. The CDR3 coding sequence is TGCAGTGCTAGACCCCCAGAAATGGTGGTCACCGGGGAGCTGTTTTTT.

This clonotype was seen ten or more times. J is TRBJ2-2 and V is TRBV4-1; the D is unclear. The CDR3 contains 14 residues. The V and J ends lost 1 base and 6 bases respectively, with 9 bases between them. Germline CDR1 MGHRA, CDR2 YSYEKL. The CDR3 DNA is TGCGCCAGCAGCCAAGGGGGTGAGGCCGGGGAGCTGTTTTTT. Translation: CASSQGGEAGELFF.

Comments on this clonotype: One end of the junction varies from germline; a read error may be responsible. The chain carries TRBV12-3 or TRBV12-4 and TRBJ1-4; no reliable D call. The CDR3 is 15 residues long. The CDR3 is CASSLLTLDSEKPFF. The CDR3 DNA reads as TGTGCCAGCAGCCTCCTGACATTAGATTCTGAAAAACCGTTTTTT.

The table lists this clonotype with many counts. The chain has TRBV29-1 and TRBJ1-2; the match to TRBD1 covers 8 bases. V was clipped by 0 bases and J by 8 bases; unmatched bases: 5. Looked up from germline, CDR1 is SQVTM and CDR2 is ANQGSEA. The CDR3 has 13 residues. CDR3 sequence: CSVEDGQGWGYTF. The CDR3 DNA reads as TGCAGCGTTGAAGATGGACAGGGTTGGGGCTACACCTTC.

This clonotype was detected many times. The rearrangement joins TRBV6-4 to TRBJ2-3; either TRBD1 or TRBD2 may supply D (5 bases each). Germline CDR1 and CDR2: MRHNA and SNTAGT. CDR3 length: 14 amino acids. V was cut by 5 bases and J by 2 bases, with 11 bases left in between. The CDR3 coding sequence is TGTGCCAGCAGTCCCGGGGCCTACACAGATACGCAGTATTTT. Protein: CASSPGAYTDTQYF.

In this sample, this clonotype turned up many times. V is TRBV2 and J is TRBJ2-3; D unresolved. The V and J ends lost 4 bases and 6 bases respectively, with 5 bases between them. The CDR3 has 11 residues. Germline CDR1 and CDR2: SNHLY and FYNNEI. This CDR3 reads CASSVRDTQYF. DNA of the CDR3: TGTGCCAGCAGTGTCCGGGATACGCAGTATTTT.

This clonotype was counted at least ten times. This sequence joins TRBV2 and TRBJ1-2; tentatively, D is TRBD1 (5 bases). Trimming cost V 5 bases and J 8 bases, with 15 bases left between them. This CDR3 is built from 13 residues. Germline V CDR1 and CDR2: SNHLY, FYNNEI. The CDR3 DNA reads TGTGCCAGCAGTCAGGACAACCGCGAGGGCTACACCTTC. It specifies CASSQDNREGYTF.

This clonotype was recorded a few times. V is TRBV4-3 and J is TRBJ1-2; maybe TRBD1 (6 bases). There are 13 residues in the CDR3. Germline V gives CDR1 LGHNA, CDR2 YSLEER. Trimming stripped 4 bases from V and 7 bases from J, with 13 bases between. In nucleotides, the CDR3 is TGCGCCAGCAGCCCCAGGGGAGAGGCTGGCTACACCTTC. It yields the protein CASSPRGEAGYTF.

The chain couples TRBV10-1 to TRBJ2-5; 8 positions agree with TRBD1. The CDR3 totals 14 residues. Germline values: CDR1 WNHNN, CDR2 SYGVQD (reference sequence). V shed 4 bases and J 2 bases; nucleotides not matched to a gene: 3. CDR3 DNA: TGCGCCAGCAGTGGGGGACAGGTACAAGAGACCCAGTACTTC. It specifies CASSGGQVQETQYF.